This is a list of T cell receptor beta chains from one sample in a study of vaccination and CD4 T cells after COVID-19. Their specific antigens are unknown. TCRdb passed the PCR reads through MiXCR, listing each CDR3 protein once. Here the sample spans 20,000 to 25,000 distinct CDR3 sequences, approximately 29% being singletons. The specimen comprised CD4+ T cells from blood, cultured in vitro, sampled about 7 months after SARS-CoV-2 vaccination. All receptors come from a human donor who had recovered from COVID-19. Each CDR3 is given without its conserved first and last residue.

TRBV20-1	TRBJ2-7	13	SARDQRGGAYEQY
TRBV6-5	TRBJ2-1	11	ASSYSGLGDKF
TRBV20-1	TRBJ1-1	13	SARDYTSGNTEAF
TRBV27	TRBJ2-3	14	ASSLGSGGSTDTQY
TRBV6-1	TRBJ2-1	13	ASRDGRARYNEQF
TRBV18	TRBJ1-2	14	ASSPPSRTLLDGYT
TRBV20-1	TRBJ2-1	11	SARSAVYNEQF
TRBV27	TRBJ2-3	12	ASSPLDSTDTQY
TRBV10-3	TRBJ1-5	11	AARGDLNQPQH
TRBV21-1	TRBJ2-2	12	ASSWRKGGGELF
TRBV19	TRBJ1-5	12	ASSTVIGNQPQH
TRBV12-1	TRBJ1-2	11	ASSPLSNYGYT
TRBV19	TRBJ2-7	14	ASIVWRANLSYEQY
TRBV7-3	TRBJ2-3	10	ASSPTGGGVY
TRBV20-1	TRBJ1-2	14	SARDLGWTGGYGYT
TRBV6-2/TRBV6-3	TRBJ2-5	12	ASSPRDRAETQY
TRBV21-1	TRBJ2-7	14	ASRSTGLIPSYEQY
TRBV7-9	TRBJ1-2	11	ASSPGGERSYT
TRBV20-1	TRBJ1-5	13	SAEGQGAVNQPQH
TRBV20-1	TRBJ1-5	11	SARDPRTQPQH
TRBV23-1	TRBJ1-2	13	ASSQRGRGRGGYT
TRBV11-1	TRBJ1-6	13	ASSLSRGRNSPLH
TRBV7-2	TRBJ2-2	12	ASSFSWNTGELF
TRBV7-9	TRBJ2-3	11	ASSFSGGDTQY
TRBV20-1	TRBJ2-3	13	SAYPTSGRADTQY
TRBV7-9	TRBJ1-2	11	ASSDRTNYGYT
TRBV7-8	TRBJ2-7	13	ASSLGLAGGLEQY
TRBV7-2	TRBJ1-2	15	ASSSPARVTGPYGYT
TRBV15	TRBJ1-1	15	ATSRPRTGPMNTEAF
TRBV2	TRBJ1-2	10	ASSARGYGYT
TRBV2	TRBJ2-4	10	ASSKTGDIQY
TRBV20-1	TRBJ2-5	12	SADSMISQETQY
TRBV15	TRBJ2-1	15	ATSRGRAGGSYNEQF
TRBV7-9	TRBJ2-7	17	ASSRGGAGYLASLGEQY
TRBV5-1	TRBJ2-5	12	ASSYGQASGTQY